This TCR beta chain was obtained from a study of graft-versus-host responses after intestinal transplantation. Whole-study context: Recipients received multivisceral, liver-intestinal, or isolated intestinal transplants. Once they had received anti-thymocyte globulin induction, all recipients took tacrolimus and steroids for two to three years.

The repertoire was sequenced with immunoSEQ multiplex PCR; TCRdb's copy has only in-frame clones and lacks some. The profile covers over 5,000 clones, with around 25% appearing a single time and less than 3.5% taken by the ten largest. Whole-study findings and limits: Some patients had graft-donor T cell macrochimerism, and their allografts showed high graft-versus-host to host-versus-graft clonal ratios.

Irradiated, violet-dye-labeled stimulator cells, around 200,000 in number, were plated with around 200,000 CFSE-labeled responder cells. Judged by abundance, this clone is medium-sized (0.01 to 0.1%). The receptor was isolated from a human patient who was an organ donor for intestinal transplantation. The sample here was alloreactive CD4+ T cells from a mixed lymphocyte reaction culture, taken before transplantation. Sample subset: CFSE-low proliferating T cells sorted from approximately 6-day pre-transplant mixed lymphocyte reaction (GvH or HvG direction).

This chain's CDR3 is CATSRGRSTDTQYF. The CDR3 DNA sequence: TGTGCCACCAGCAGAGGGAGGTCGACAGATACGCAGTATTTT. The chain combines TRBV15 with TRBJ2-3; the D gene is possibly TRBD2 (5 bases). Germline V gene sequence: CDR1 LNHNV, CDR2 YYDKDF (reference sequence). V gave up 1 base and J gave up 3 bases, with 8 bases separating them. This CDR3 is 14 amino acids long.